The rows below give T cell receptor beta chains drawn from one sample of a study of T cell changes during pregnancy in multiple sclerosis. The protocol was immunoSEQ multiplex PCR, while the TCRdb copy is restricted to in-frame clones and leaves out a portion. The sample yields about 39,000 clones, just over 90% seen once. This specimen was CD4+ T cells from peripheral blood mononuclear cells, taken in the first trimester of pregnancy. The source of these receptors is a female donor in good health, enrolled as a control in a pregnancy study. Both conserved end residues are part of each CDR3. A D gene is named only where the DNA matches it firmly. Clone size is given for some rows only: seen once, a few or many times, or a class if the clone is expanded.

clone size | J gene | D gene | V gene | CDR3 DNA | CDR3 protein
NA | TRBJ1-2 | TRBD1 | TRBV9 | TGTGCCAGCAGGGGACAGGGGGGCCCTCTTATCGGCTACACCTTC | CASRGQGGPLIGYTF
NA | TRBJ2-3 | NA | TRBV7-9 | TGTGCCAGCAGCCCCGCGCCGGGGTTCACAGATACGCAGTATTTT | CASSPAPGFTDTQYF
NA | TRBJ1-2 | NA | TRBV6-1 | TGTGCCAGCAGTGAAAGTCCAGGGATCGGATATGGCTACACCTTC | CASSESPGIGYGYTF
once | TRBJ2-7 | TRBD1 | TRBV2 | TGTGCCAGCAGTGGACAGGGGTACGAGCAGTACTTC | CASSGQGYEQYF
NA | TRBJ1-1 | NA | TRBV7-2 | TGTGCCAGCAGCTCTGTACAGGGGAACACTGAAGCTTTCTTT | CASSSVQGNTEAFF
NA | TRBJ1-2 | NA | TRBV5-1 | TGCGCCAGCAGCTTGGATGGACGGAGGGCCTCACGTTACACCTTC | CASSLDGRRASRYTF
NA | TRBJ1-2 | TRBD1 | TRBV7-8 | TGTGCCAGCAGCCCGAGAGAACAGGGGGCTGGTGGCTACACCTTC | CASSPREQGAGGYTF
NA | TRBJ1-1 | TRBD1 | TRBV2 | TGTGCCGGCCGGGACAGGAACACTGAAGCTTTCTTT | CAGRDRNTEAFF
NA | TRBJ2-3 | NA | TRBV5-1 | TGCGCCAGCAGCCGTCTGGGTTCGGGGGCAGATACGCAGTATTTT | CASSRLGSGADTQYF
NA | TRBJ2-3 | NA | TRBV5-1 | TGCGCCAGCCGACGGGGGGCTGGGTTAGATACGCAGTATTTT | CASRRGAGLDTQYF
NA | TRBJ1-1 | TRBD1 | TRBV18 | TGTGCCAGCTCACCGACAGGGACGAACACTGAAGCTTTCTTT | CASSPTGTNTEAFF
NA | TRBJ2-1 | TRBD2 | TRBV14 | TGTGCCAGCAGCCAAGGTTACGCGGGGGACTACAATGAGCAGTTCTTC | CASSQGYAGDYNEQFF
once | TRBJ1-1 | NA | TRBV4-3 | TGCGCCAGCAGCCAAGGGGTCAGCTTCGGGTCCACTGAAGCTTTCTTT | CASSQGVSFGSTEAFF
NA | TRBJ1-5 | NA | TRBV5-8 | TGTGCCAGCAGCCGTGGGCCGGGAATGAAGCCCCAGCATTTT | CASSRGPGMKPQHF
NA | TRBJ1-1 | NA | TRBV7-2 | TGTGCCAGCAGCCTAAGAGGGATGAACACTGAAGCTTTCTTT | CASSLRGMNTEAFF
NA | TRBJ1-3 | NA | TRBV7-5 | TGTGCCAGAAGCTTTGAACAGGCTGGAAACACCATATATTTT | CARSFEQAGNTIYF
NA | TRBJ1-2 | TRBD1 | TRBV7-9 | TGTGCCAGCAGCTCTTTCCCCGGACAGGACACGGATCATGGCTACACCTTC | CASSSFPGQDTDHGYTF
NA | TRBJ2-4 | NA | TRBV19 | TGTGCCAGTAGCCCGTGGCAGGGAGCCAAAAACATTCAGTACTTC | CASSPWQGAKNIQYF
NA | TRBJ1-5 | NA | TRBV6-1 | TGTGCCAGCATTCGAGACCGGGATCAGCCCCAGCATTTT | CASIRDRDQPQHF
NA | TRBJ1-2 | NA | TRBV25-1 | TGTGCCAGCAGTGAACAGCCTGGAGGGGGGGCGTATGGCTACACCTTC | CASSEQPGGGAYGYTF
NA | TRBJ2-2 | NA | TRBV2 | TGTGCCAGCAGTGAAATTCGGCGGCTCGCGAACACCGGGGAGCTGTTTTTT | CASSEIRRLANTGELFF
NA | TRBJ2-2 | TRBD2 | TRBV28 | TGTGCCAGCTCAGGTAGCGGGGGGGCCGCCGGGGAGCTGTTTTTT | CASSGSGGAAGELFF
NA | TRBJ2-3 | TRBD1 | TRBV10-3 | TGTGCCACCGTAAGGGACAGTTACCTGGGCGATACGCAGTATTTT | CATVRDSYLGDTQYF
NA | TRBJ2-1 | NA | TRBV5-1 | TGCGCCAGCAGCTTCGGGTCCTTCTACAATGAGCAGTTCTTC | CASSFGSFYNEQFF
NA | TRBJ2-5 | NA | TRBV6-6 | TGTGCCAGCAGTCGGCAGTCGGGGGTGGGTCAAGAGACCCAGTACTTC | CASSRQSGVGQETQYF
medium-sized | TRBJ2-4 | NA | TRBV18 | TGTGCCTCGACGGCCGGGGGGCCAGCCAAAAACATTCAGTACTTC | CASTAGGPAKNIQYF
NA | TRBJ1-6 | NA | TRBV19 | TGTGCCAGTAGACCCGTCGACATAACCCGATCACCCCTCCACTTT | CASRPVDITRSPLHF
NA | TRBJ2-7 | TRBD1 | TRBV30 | TGTGCCTGGGGACAGGAGGATCACGAGCAGTACTTC | CAWGQEDHEQYF
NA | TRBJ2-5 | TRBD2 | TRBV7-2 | TGTGCCAGCAGCCTTCGACGGGGGGGCGGAGAGACCCAGTACTTC | CASSLRRGGGETQYF
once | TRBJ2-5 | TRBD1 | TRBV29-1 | TGCAGCGTTGAGATGGGACAGGGCCAAGAGACCCAGTACTTC | CSVEMGQGQETQYF
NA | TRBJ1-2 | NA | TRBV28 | TGTGCCAGTGGGCAGGTCGGCTACACCTTC | CASGQVGYTF
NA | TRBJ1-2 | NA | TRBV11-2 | TGTGCCAGCAGCTCGGACAGTTTCTATGGCTACACCTTC | CASSSDSFYGYTF
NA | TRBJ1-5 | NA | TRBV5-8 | TGTGCCAGCAGCTCTAGGAACAGGGACAATCAGCCCCAGCATTTT | CASSSRNRDNQPQHF
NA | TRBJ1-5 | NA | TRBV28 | TGTGCCAGCAGCCCCCAGGGGCAAACGGGTTATAGCAATCAGCCCCAGCATTTT | CASSPQGQTGYSNQPQHF
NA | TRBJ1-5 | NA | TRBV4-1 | TGCGCCAGCAGCCAACAGGGCCTTCCGGGTCAGCCCCAGCATTTT | CASSQQGLPGQPQHF
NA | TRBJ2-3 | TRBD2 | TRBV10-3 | TGTGCCATCGGGGAGGGGCTAGCGGGGATCACAGATACGCAGTATTTT | CAIGEGLAGITDTQYF
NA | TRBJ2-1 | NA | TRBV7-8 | TGTGCCAGCAGGTCCGGAACAGGGCTCAGGAATGAGCAGTTCTTC | CASRSGTGLRNEQFF
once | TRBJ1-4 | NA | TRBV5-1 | TGCGCCAGCAGCTTCGACTTTCCCGAAAAACTGTTTTTT | CASSFDFPEKLFF
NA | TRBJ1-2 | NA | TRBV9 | TGTGCCAGCAGCGTAGCTCTAGGGGGTGGCTACACCTTC | CASSVALGGGYTF
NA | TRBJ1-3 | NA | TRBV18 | TGTGCCAGCTCACCTAGTTTTACCTCTGGAAACACCATATATTTT | CASSPSFTSGNTIYF
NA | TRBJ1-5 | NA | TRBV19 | TGTGCCAGTAGTATAGAGGGGGGTAGCAATCAGCCCCAGCATTTT | CASSIEGGSNQPQHF
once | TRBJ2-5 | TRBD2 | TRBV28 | TGTGCCAGCAGTTTTAACCCCGGTTCTGCGGGAGACTTAGGAGAGACCCAGTACTTC | CASSFNPGSAGDLGETQYF
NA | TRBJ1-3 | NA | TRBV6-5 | TGTGCCAGCAGTTACGGGGCAGCGGGAAACACCATATATTTT | CASSYGAAGNTIYF
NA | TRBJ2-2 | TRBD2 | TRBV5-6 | TGTGCCAGCAGCCCTGTAATAGCTAGCGGGACGGGGGAGCTGTTTTTT | CASSPVIASGTGELFF
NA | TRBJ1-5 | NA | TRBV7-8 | TGTGCCAGCAGCTTTAGGGGACAGCCCCAGCATTTT | CASSFRGQPQHF